This is a list of T cell receptor beta chains from one sample in a study of technical replicates of blood from several donors. Libraries were prepared by immunoSEQ multiplex PCR; TCRdb keeps only in-frame clonotypes and omits some of them. There are around 60,000 clones in the sample; 90% to 95% occur only once, and about 4.4% lies in the top ten. Sequenced input: PBMCs. The receptors were sampled from a human donor in good health. Some clones in this sample may be carry-over from other donors' samples. Each CDR3 is given with its conserved first and last residue. A D gene is named only where the DNA matches it firmly.

CDR3 DNA | CDR3 protein | D gene | V gene | CDR3 length | J gene
TGTGCCAGCTCCCAGACAGGGGGCGACGAGCAGTACTTC | CASSQTGGDEQYF | TRBD1 | TRBV11-3 | 13 | TRBJ2-7
TGTGCCAGCAGTGCGACAGGGGTGATCACTGAAGCTTTCTTT | CASSATGVITEAFF | TRBD1 | TRBV27 | 14 | TRBJ1-1
TGCGCCAGCAGCCAAGATCGGGAGGGGTGGAGGTACTTC | CASSQDREGWRYF | TRBD2 | TRBV4-3 | 13 | TRBJ2-5
TGTGCCAGCAGCCGCCGTTCAGGGGGCGCGAACACTGAAGCTTTCTTT | CASSRRSGGANTEAFF | TRBD1 | TRBV14 | 16 | TRBJ1-1
TGTGCCAGCAGCTATGCGGGGGGGCGTGAGCAGTTCTTC | CASSYAGGREQFF | TRBD2 | TRBV7-6 | 13 | TRBJ2-1
TGTGCCAGCAGCGAACCCTTCGACGGGATCTCCGAGCAGTACTTC | CASSEPFDGISEQYF | NA | TRBV5-5 | 15 | TRBJ2-7
TGTGCCAGCAGCTTATCAGGGGTCGCCGAGCAGTACTTC | CASSLSGVAEQYF | NA | TRBV11-1 | 13 | TRBJ2-7
TGTGCCAGCAGTGAAAGAGATGGCGGGACCGGGGAGCTGTTTTTT | CASSERDGGTGELFF | NA | TRBV2 | 15 | TRBJ2-2
TGTGCCAGCAGCCTCCGGGTCAGCCCGGAGACCCAGTACTTC | CASSLRVSPETQYF | NA | TRBV7-8 | 14 | TRBJ2-5
TGTGCCTGGAGGGCCGCTAGCGGGGACTCCTACGAGCAGTACTTC | CAWRAASGDSYEQYF | TRBD2 | TRBV30 | 15 | TRBJ2-7
TGTGCCAGCGCGTACAGGGAAAAGAACACTGAAGCTTTCTTT | CASAYREKNTEAFF | NA | TRBV6-6 | 14 | TRBJ1-1
TGTGCCAGTAGTATGGAGAGCCAGAACACTGAAGCTTTCTTT | CASSMESQNTEAFF | NA | TRBV19 | 14 | TRBJ1-1
TGCAGCGTTGTCGAGGGGACTAGCGGAGCCTACGAGCAGTACTTC | CSVVEGTSGAYEQYF | TRBD2 | TRBV29-1 | 15 | TRBJ2-7